The next 24 T cell receptor beta chains were all read from a single sample in a study of blood T cell repertoires in COVID-19. Produced via immunoSEQ multiplex PCR; TCRdb's table is partial and in-frame only. The table lists roughly 250,000 clones, roughly 82% of them singletons. Sequencing was done on a sample of PBMCs or T cells enriched from blood (not recorded which). These receptors all stem from a woman between 45 and 65 years old who had recovered from COVID-19.

The V gene is TRBV28, the J gene TRBJ1-4, with TRBD1 identical over 7 bases. The J segment lost 4 bases and the V segment lost 7 bases, leaving 9 bases of the junction unmatched. Germline V gene data show CDR1 as MDHEN and CDR2 as SYDVKM. The CDR3 covers 15 residues. In DNA, the CDR3 is TGTGCCAGCAATCTTCGGGACAGACATAATGAAAAACTGTTTTTT. As protein: CASNLRDRHNEKLFF.

V usage is TRBV7-2 and J usage is TRBJ1-3; D is unclear. Per the germline V gene, CDR1 is SGHTA and CDR2 is FQGNSA. The CDR3 spans 14 residues. The V end was cut by 2 bases, the J end by 0 bases, with 5 bases between. The CDR3 region has the DNA TGTGCCAGCAGCTTACTCTACTCTGGAAACACCATATATTTT. This sequence encodes CASSLLYSGNTIYF. Full variable domain (remainder filled in from reference TRBV7-2 and TRBJ1-3): GAGVSQSPSNKVTEKGKDVELRCDPISGHTALYWYRQSLGQGLEFLIYFQGNSAPDKSGLPSDRFSAERTGGSVSTLTIQRTQQEDSAVYLCASSLLYSGNTIYFGEGSWLTVV.

The V gene is TRBV7-9, the J gene TRBJ2-7; 8 bases line up with TRBD1. This CDR3 contains 15 residues. Per germline, CDR1 SEHNR and CDR2 FQNEAQ (reference sequence). Losses at the gene ends were 5 bases for V and 2 bases for J; bases not matched to a gene: 8. The DNA of the CDR3 is TGTGCCAGCAGCCAGTCCTACAGGGGGGCCTACGAGCAGTACTTC. Translating gives CASSQSYRGAYEQYF.

The chain combines TRBV3-1 (or the pseudogene TRBV3-2) with TRBJ2-7; 7 bases line up with TRBD1. With 3 bases clipped from V and 4 bases from J, the junction kept 12 bases outside the gene matches. Germline-derived CDR1 and CDR2 are LGHDT and YNNKEL (reference sequence). This CDR3 has 16 amino acids. CDR3 in amino acids: CASSHAGGILGYEQYF. The CDR3 DNA is TGTGCCAGCAGCCACGCAGGGGGAATCTTGGGGTACGAGCAGTACTTC.

The chain employs TRBV9 and TRBJ2-6; the D is unclear. The CDR3 runs 16 residues. Germline loops: CDR1 SGDLS, CDR2 YYNGEE. Trimming removed 4 bases at V and 0 bases at J, with 11 bases between. CDR3 DNA: TGTGCCAGCAGCCCCCAACGAGTCTCTGGGGCCAACGTCCTGACTTTC. It yields the protein CASSPQRVSGANVLTF.

This clone was seen a handful of times. V and J are TRBV5-1 and TRBJ1-5, with a weak D call TRBD1 (5 bases). CDR3 size: 16 residues. V was clipped by 0 bases and J by 6 bases, with 16 bases between them. Germline values: CDR1 SGHRS, CDR2 YFSETQ. The DNA of the CDR3 is TGCGCCAGCAGCTTGGAGGCAGGGAATATTCCTCAGCCCCAGCATTTT. This gives the protein CASSLEAGNIPQPQHF. Full variable domain (rest looked up from reference TRBV5-1 and TRBJ1-5): KAGVTQTPRYLIKTRGQQVTLSCSPISGHRSVSWYQQTPGQGLQFLFEYFSETQRNKGNFPGRFSGRQFSNSRSEMNVSTLELGDSALYLCASSLEAGNIPQPQHFGDGTRLSIL.

This chain links TRBV7-6 with TRBJ1-2; no firm D call. Germline V gene data show CDR1 as SGHVS and CDR2 as FNYEAQ. Trimming cost V 2 bases and J 4 bases, with 14 bases left between them. The CDR3 is made up of 15 amino acids. CDR3 in amino acids: CASSLFQTSGYGYTF. CDR3 sequence (DNA): TGTGCCAGCAGCTTATTTCAGACTTCTGGCTATGGCTACACCTTC. The full variable domain, its missing parts supplied by reference TRBV7-6 and TRBJ1-2, is GAGVSQSPRYKVTKRGQDVALRCDPISGHVSLYWYRQALGQGPEFLTYFNYEAQQDKSGLPNDRFSAERPEGSISTLTIQRTEQRDSAMYRCASSLFQTSGYGYTFGSGTRLTVV.

The sample holds one count of this clone. J is TRBJ1-5 and V is TRBV11-2; D ambiguous. CDR3 length: 15 residues. Trimming took 1 base from V and 2 from J, leaving 9 bases between them. Germline values: CDR1 SGHAT, CDR2 FQNNGV. The CDR3 coding sequence is TGTGCCAGCAGCTTAGTGAGCGGGGGCAATCAGCCCCAGCATTTT. Its protein product is CASSLVSGGNQPQHF.

This chain uses TRBV7-9 with TRBJ1-3, with TRBD1 matching over 8 bases. The CDR3 is 15 residues long. Trimming took 5 bases from V and 4 from J; bases not matched to a gene: 7. The germline V gene encodes CDR1 SEHNR and CDR2 FQNEAQ (reference sequence). CDR3 DNA: TGTGCCAGCAGCCGGACAGGGTCGACCGGAAACACCATATATTTT. Encoded protein: CASSRTGSTGNTIYF.

The chain has TRBV9 and TRBJ1-3, with D tentatively TRBD1 (5 bases). The V end was cut by 0 bases, the J end by 0 bases, with 7 bases between. This CDR3 spans 15 amino acids. Germline values: CDR1 SGDLS, CDR2 YYNGEE. DNA for the CDR3: TGTGCCAGCAGCGTAGTGGGGCACTCTGGAAACACCATATATTTT. It specifies CASSVVGHSGNTIYF.

This chain connects TRBV6-5 to TRBJ1-1, with a tentative D call TRBD1 (5 bases). The CDR3 has 14 residues. Trimming took 6 bases from V and 3 from J, leaving 14 bases between them. CDR1 MNHEY and CDR2 SVGAGI come from the germline V gene. The CDR3 DNA is TGTGCCAGCAGCTCTTCCGGGGGTCACACTGAAGCTTTCTTT. It yields the protein CASSSSGGHTEAFF.

This clone was detected only once. The V and J genes are TRBV30 and TRBJ2-7; TRBD2 matches at 11 bases. V shed 1 base and J 3 bases; nucleotides not matched to a gene: 8. CDR1 and CDR2 (germline): GTSNPN, SVGIG (reference sequence). This CDR3 has 16 residues. The CDR3 reads CAWSGGKLAGVYEQYF. The CDR3 DNA sequence: TGTGCCTGGAGTGGAGGAAAACTAGCGGGAGTCTACGAGCAGTACTTC.

CDR3 residues: CSARDGRAQYF. The CDR3 DNA reads TGCAGTGCTCGGGACGGGAGGGCGCAGTATTTT. V is TRBV20-1 and J is TRBJ2-3; TRBD2 aligns across 8 bases. Trimming removed 5 bases from V and 10 bases from J; junction bases left unmatched: 5. The germline V gene encodes CDR1 DFQATT and CDR2 SNEGSKA (reference sequence). The CDR3 sequence is 11 residues long.

This clone was found a few times. CDR3 residues: CASSLSRFDTGELFF. CDR3 bases: TGTGCCAGCAGTTTATCGAGATTTGACACCGGGGAGCTGTTTTTT. The chain employs TRBV27 and TRBJ2-2; D gene ambiguous. Germline lookup yields CDR1 MNHEY and CDR2 SMNVEV (reference sequence). The CDR3 runs 15 residues. V lost 0 bases and J 3 bases, leaving 8 bases between the germline ends.

The rearrangement joins TRBV7-9 to TRBJ2-7; 9 bases are shared with TRBD1. The germline CDR1 and CDR2 sequences are SEHNR and FQNEAQ (reference sequence). The CDR3 is made up of 15 amino acids. Unmatched junction bases numbered 8, after V lost 5 bases and J lost 3 bases. This CDR3 reads CASSPGRTGVYEQYF. The DNA of the CDR3 is TGTGCCAGCAGCCCCGGCAGGACAGGGGTCTACGAGCAGTACTTC.

The rearrangement uses TRBV6-5 and TRBJ2-7, with 7 nucleotides matching TRBD2. Germline V CDR1 and CDR2: MNHEY, SVGAGI. The CDR3 consists of 15 residues. J lost 2 bases, V lost 2 bases, and 6 bases had no gene match. CDR3 region: CASSYGRGIAYEQYF. CDR3 DNA: TGTGCCAGCAGTTACGGGCGGGGGATTGCCTACGAGCAGTACTTC.

This chain joins TRBV5-4 and TRBJ2-7, with 10 nucleotides matching TRBD2. Trimming removed 0 bases from V and 3 bases from J; junction bases left unmatched: 3. Per germline, CDR1 SGHNT and CDR2 YYREEE (reference sequence). The CDR3 has 15 residues. The CDR3 DNA sequence: TGTGCCAGCAGCTTGGCCCCTAGCGGGAGCTACGAGCAGTACTTC. Translating it yields CASSLAPSGSYEQYF.

V gene TRBV18 combines with J gene TRBJ2-1; D ambiguous. The CDR3 is 11 amino acids. Trimming cost V 9 bases and J 5 bases, with 8 bases left between them. Germline values: CDR1 KGHSH, CDR2 LQKENI. In nucleotides, the CDR3 is TGTGCCAGTAGACTTGACAATGAGCAGTTCTTC. As protein: CASRLDNEQFF. The entire variable domain, with the rest obtained from reference TRBV18 and TRBJ2-1, is as follows: NAGVMQNPRHLVRRRGQEARLRCSPMKGHSHVYWYRQLPEEGLKFMVYLQKENIIDESGMPKERFSAEFPKEGPSILRIQQVVRGDSAAYFCASRLDNEQFFGPGTRLTVL.

J is TRBJ2-7 and V is TRBV5-1, with 9 bases aligning to TRBD1. J was trimmed by 0 bases and V by 5 bases; bases with no gene match: 12. The CDR3 loop spans 17 amino acids. Germline values: CDR1 SGHRS, CDR2 YFSETQ. The CDR3 nucleotides are TGCGCCAGCAGAGATGGGACAGGGATGGGAAGCTCCTACGAGCAGTACTTC. Translating gives CASRDGTGMGSSYEQYF.

This clone was counted only a few times. CDR3 amino acids: CASSSPLDTNSPLHF. The CDR3 DNA is TGTGCCAGCAGTTCCCCGTTGGACACTAATTCACCCCTCCACTTT. This chain joins TRBV6-1 and TRBJ1-6, with D tentatively TRBD1 (5 bases). Per the germline V gene, CDR1 is MNHNS and CDR2 is SASEGT. The CDR3 has 15 amino acids. V was trimmed by 5 bases and J by 6 bases, leaving 14 bases between them.

The chain is built from TRBV5-5 and TRBJ1-1; maybe TRBD1 (6 bases). V was trimmed by 0 bases and J by 11 bases, leaving 11 bases between them. The CDR3 totals 12 residues. Looked up from germline, CDR1 is SGHKS and CDR2 is YYEKEE (reference sequence). This CDR3 is CASSLGKGEAFF. In nucleotides, the CDR3 is TGTGCCAGCAGCTTGGGGAAGGGGGAGGCTTTCTTT.

The chain carries TRBV2 and TRBJ2-3; TRBD1 is a possible D gene (6 bases). CDR1 SNHLY and CDR2 FYNNEI come from the germline V gene. The CDR3 totals 13 residues. Trimming removed 7 bases at V and 3 bases at J, with 11 bases between. The CDR3 here is CASTRTVTDTQYF. The CDR3 DNA sequence: TGTGCCAGCACGAGGACAGTAACAGATACGCAGTATTTT.

The chain uses TRBV6-5 and TRBJ1-1, with D uncertain. V lost 9 bases and J lost 1, with 9 bases in between. The CDR3 covers 12 residues. Germline-derived CDR1 and CDR2 are MNHEY and SVGAGI. The CDR3: CASFPQNTEAFF. CDR3 nucleotide sequence: TGTGCCAGTTTCCCCCAGAACACTGAAGCTTTCTTT.

The genes are TRBV12-3 or TRBV12-4 and TRBJ2-7; D is uncertain. With 8 bases removed from V and 3 bases from J, the gap between germline ends came to 8 bases. CDR3 length equals 11 residues. This CDR3 is CASALNYEQYF. As DNA, the CDR3 is TGTGCCAGCGCGTTGAACTACGAGCAGTACTTC.